The present entry profiles one T cell receptor (beta chain) with its context. Its antigen remains unidentified. No quality values exist for individual bases; no much larger clone is one base distant. Reading from cysteine to phenylalanine, the CDR3 counts 14 amino acids. Kept here is only the CDR3 DNA, which spans 42 bases and is read in frame from base 1. Here V drops 5 bases and J drops 8 bases, and the junction holds 3 bases not matched to any gene. CDR1 SNHLY and CDR2 FYNNEI are derived from the germline V gene. This sample is drawn from a study of blood T cell repertoires in COVID-19 (dated by TCRdb to 2020 to 2022). Notes on the research overall: Collaborator samples came from the United States, Italy and Spain and covered acute and convalescent phases of COVID-19. The material from the prospective study consisted of cDNA or gDNA derived from T cells, B-cell-depleted T cells, or PBMCs. Deeply sampled blood TCRbeta repertoires from subjects exposed to, actively infected with, or recovered from COVID-19 were included in the dataset. The repertoires were made available in a free public database intended to serve as a resource for research on the immune response to SARS-CoV-2. Samples came from the ongoing ImmuneRACE study (first 160 participants) plus 1,254 subjects from 6 global collaborators. A de-identified subject ID, COVID-19 status, age in years and sex were almost always included in the sample metadata. Where available, HLA class I and class II types were obtained from metadata supplied by the sample provider rather than from assay-based typing. What the authors observed across the whole study: The amount of clinical and demographic metadata varied by source and participant and was provided uncurated.

TCRbeta CDR3 regions were amplified from genomic DNA by means of the immunoSEQ Assay, a bias-controlled multiplex PCR. The study's processing was this. The number of nucleated cells in each sample was estimated by amplification of reference gene primers within the assay. Sequence reads were collapsed and filtered to measure the absolute abundance of every unique TCRbeta CDR3 rearrangement. For each sample, productive Simpson clonality was calculated as the square root of Simpson's diversity index across productive rearrangements. Sourced from immuneACCESS, this table was stored by TCRdb with only in-frame sequences that have V and J called. A share of the clones is absent; for the studies checked, an unresolved V gene accounts for under half, and the remainder has no known explanation. V and J calls and clone size come straight from that table; D and trimming were deduced from the DNA. For this sample there are about 250,000 clones; about 88% appear just once. The ten largest clones add up to roughly 5% of the sample.

Another Seattle source contributed samples from volunteer blood donors who had recovered from COVID-19. Each collaborating institution followed its own protocols to collect whole blood in K2EDTA tubes. For TCRbeta analysis, collaborators shipped samples in one of three forms: frozen whole blood, isolated PBMCs, or DNA extracted from either of those sample types. This TCR was recovered from a woman aged 40 to 50 who had recovered from COVID-19. The receptor chain draws on TRBV2 and TRBJ2-3, and 14 junction bases match TRBD2. What was sequenced was peripheral blood. The DNA reads as follows: TGTGCCAGCAGTCTTGGACTAGCGGGAGGTACGCAGTATTTT. It codes for CASSLGLAGGTQYF.